This paragraph covers one T cell receptor (beta chain) sequence. The conserved closing phenylalanine or tryptophan is absent in this CDR3, likely reflecting a read error. CDR3 length: 14 residues. Germline V lookup: CDR1 MNHEY, CDR2 SVGAGI. This entry comes from a study of tumor-infiltrating lymphocytes in primary liver carcinoma. Co-extraction of RNA and DNA was performed on roughly 17-32 mg of unsorted bulk tissue. A constant-region primer served to make TCR beta cDNA from 500 to 550 ng total RNA. A slightly modified ARM-PCR protocol with three nested multiplex PCR rounds produced these TCR beta libraries. Running roughly 10 cycles apiece, the first two PCR rounds relied on TRBV1-TRBV30 forward primers together with a C-beta reverse primer. TCRdb used MiXCR to reprocess the multiplex PCR reads, holding one entry per CDR3 protein. The sample contains tens of thousands of distinct CDR3 sequences, around three quarters of which appear only once.

Sequencing input: liver tumor tissue from sampling region 3. Subset of the sample: tumor region T3, left-lateral pole. The sequence was collected from a man in his forties or fifties with primary liver carcinoma and hepatitis B virus infection. The chain links TRBV6-5 to TRBJ2-5, with no clear D. This chain's CDR3 is CVSSYGRIQETQYI. DNA for the CDR3: TGTGTCAGCAGTTACGGAAGGATCCAAGAGACCCAGTACATC.